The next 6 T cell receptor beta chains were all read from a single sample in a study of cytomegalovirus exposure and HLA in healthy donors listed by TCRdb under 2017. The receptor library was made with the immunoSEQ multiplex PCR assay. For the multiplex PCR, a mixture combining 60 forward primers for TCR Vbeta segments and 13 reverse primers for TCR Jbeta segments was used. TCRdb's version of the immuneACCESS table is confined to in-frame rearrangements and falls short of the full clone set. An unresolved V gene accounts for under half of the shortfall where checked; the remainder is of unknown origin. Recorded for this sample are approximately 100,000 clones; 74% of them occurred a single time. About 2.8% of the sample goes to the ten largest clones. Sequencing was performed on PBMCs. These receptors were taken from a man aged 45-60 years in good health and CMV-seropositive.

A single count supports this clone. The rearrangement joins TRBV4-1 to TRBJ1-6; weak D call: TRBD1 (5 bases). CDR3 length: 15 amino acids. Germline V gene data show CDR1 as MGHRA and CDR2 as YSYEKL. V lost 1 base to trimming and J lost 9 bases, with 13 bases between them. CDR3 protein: CASSQGGEGGSPLHF. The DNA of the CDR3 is TGCGCCAGCAGCCAAGGGGGCGAGGGAGGTTCACCCCTCCACTTT.

The CDR3 DNA follows: TGTGCCAGCAGCCAAGATTCCTGGGGCACGAACACTGAAGCTTTCTTT. Its translation is CASSQDSWGTNTEAFF. The chain joins TRBV14 to TRBJ1-1; weak D call: TRBD1 (5 bases). The CDR3 extends over 16 amino acids. V lost 0 bases and J lost 1, with 12 bases in between. Germline-derived CDR1 and CDR2 are SGHDN and FVKESK.

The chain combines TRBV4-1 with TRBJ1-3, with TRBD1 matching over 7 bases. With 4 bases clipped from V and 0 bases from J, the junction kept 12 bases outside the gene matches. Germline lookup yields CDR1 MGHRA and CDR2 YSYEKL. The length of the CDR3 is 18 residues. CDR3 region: CASSLPMGQTFSGNTIYF. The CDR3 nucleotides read TGCGCCAGCAGCCTTCCAATGGGACAGACCTTCTCTGGAAACACCATATATTTT.

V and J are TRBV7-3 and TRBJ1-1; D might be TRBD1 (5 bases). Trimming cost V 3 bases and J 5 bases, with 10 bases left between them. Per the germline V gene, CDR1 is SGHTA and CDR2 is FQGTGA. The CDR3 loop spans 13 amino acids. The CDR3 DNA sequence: TGTGCCAGCAGCTTCAGGGAGGGAACTGAAGCTTTCTTT. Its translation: CASSFREGTEAFF.

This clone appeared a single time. The CDR3 nucleotides read TGTGCCAGCAGCTCTTACAGGGGGCAAGGCAATGAGCAGTTCTTC. The encoded protein is CASSSYRGQGNEQFF. The gene calls are TRBV7-2 and TRBJ2-1; the match to TRBD1 covers 9 bases. J was trimmed by 6 bases and V by 4 bases; bases with no gene match: 7. The V gene's germline CDR1 is SGHTA and CDR2 FQGNSA. The length of the CDR3 is 15 residues.

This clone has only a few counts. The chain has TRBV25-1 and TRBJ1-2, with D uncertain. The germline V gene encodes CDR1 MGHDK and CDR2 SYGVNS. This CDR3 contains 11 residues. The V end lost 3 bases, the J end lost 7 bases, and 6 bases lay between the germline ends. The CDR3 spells CASSDSLGYTF. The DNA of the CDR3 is TGTGCCAGCAGTGACTCTCTTGGCTACACCTTC.